These 32 T cell receptor beta chains were sequenced from one sample in a study of T-cell memory formation after mild COVID-19. TCRdb processed the 5' RACE reads anew with MiXCR; each CDR3 protein has one entry. The table records 410,000 or so distinct CDR3 sequences, more than 20% of them present only once. Sequencing was done on a sample of PBMCs or a T cell subset sorted from them (not recorded which). The receptors were gathered from an adult woman who had mild COVID-19 (a few samples of this study predate the infection). Cell type and time point are not known.

This clonotype was seen a handful of times. The V gene is TRBV11-2, the J gene TRBJ2-3; TRBD2 matches 13 bases. Trimming took 0 bases from V and 0 from J; bases not matched to a gene: 12. This CDR3 has 21 amino acids. From germline, CDR1 is SGHAT and CDR2 FQNNGV. The CDR3 here is CASSLDLLAGGPGPSTDTQYF. The CDR3 nucleotides read TGTGCCAGCAGCTTAGACCTACTAGCGGGGGGGCCGGGACCCAGCACAGATACGCAGTATTTT.

This clonotype was counted only a few times. The genes are TRBV29-1 and TRBJ1-2; 9 bases align to TRBD1. This CDR3 region has 14 residues. V shed 5 bases and J 4 bases; nucleotides not matched to a gene: 8. In germline, CDR1 is SQVTM, CDR2 ANQGSEA. The CDR3 DNA sequence: TGCAGCGTTCCAACAGGGGGCGACGGCTATGGCTACACCTTC. This sequence encodes CSVPTGGDGYGYTF.

This sequence joins TRBV3-1 and TRBJ1-6, with TRBD1 as a possible D gene (5 bases). V was cut by 0 bases and J by 4 bases, with 13 bases left in between. CDR3 length: 17 residues. Germline CDR1 LGHDT, CDR2 YNNKEL (reference sequence). CDR3 amino acids: CASSQEFGREYNSPLHF. CDR3 coding DNA: TGTGCCAGCAGCCAAGAGTTCGGCAGGGAGTATAATTCACCCCTCCACTTT.

This chain links TRBV4-3 with TRBJ2-7, with D perhaps matching TRBD1 (5 bases). CDR1 is LGHNA, CDR2 YSLEER, per germline. Trimming took off 1 base at V and 6 bases at J, with 16 bases between the two ends. The CDR3 runs 15 residues. CDR3 sequence (DNA): TGCGCCAGCAGCCAAGGATCAAGGGGTCACTTCGAGCAGTACTTC. Translated: CASSQGSRGHFEQYF.

The chain recombines TRBV5-1 with TRBJ1-1; 7 positions match TRBD1. Germline V gene lookup returns CDR1 SGHRS and CDR2 YFSETQ. This CDR3 contains 14 residues. The V segment lost 4 bases and the J segment 4 bases; nucleotides outside the gene matches: 7. In nucleotides, the CDR3 is TGCGCCAGCAGCCGACAGGGAGGCGGCACTGAAGCTTTCTTT. Translated, it gives CASSRQGGGTEAFF.

The chain recombines TRBV15 with TRBJ1-2; 7 nucleotides align to TRBD1. The CDR3 length is 13 residues. In germline, CDR1 is LNHNV, CDR2 YYDKDF (reference sequence). Trimming removed 5 bases from V and 8 bases from J; junction bases left unmatched: 8. This chain's CDR3 is CATSSGQPHGYTF. DNA of the CDR3: TGTGCCACCAGCTCGGGACAGCCACACGGCTACACCTTC.

This clonotype was observed a few times. The chain carries TRBV12-3 or TRBV12-4 and TRBJ2-5; tentatively, D is TRBD2 (6 bases). This CDR3 spans 14 amino acids. V shed 6 bases and J shed 2 bases, with 13 bases lying between them. CDR3 sequence (DNA): TGTGCCAGCAGCCGGGACTCGACTCAAGAGACCCAGTACTTC. It yields the protein CASSRDSTQETQYF.

The chain links TRBV20-1 to TRBJ2-1, with TRBD2 as a possible D gene (6 bases). The CDR3 covers 15 residues. V lost 6 bases, J lost 2 bases, and 17 bases lay in between. Germline loops: CDR1 DFQATT, CDR2 SNEGSKA (reference sequence). The CDR3 spells CSAPPRGTPYNEQFF. Here the CDR3 DNA reads TGCAGTGCACCACCCCGGGGGACCCCCTACAATGAGCAGTTCTTC.

This clonotype was found many times. The genes are TRBV12-3 or TRBV12-4 and TRBJ2-7; D not certain. Trimming left V 6 bases short and J 5 bases short, with 17 bases between. The CDR3 spans 14 residues. The CDR3 DNA sequence: TGTGCCAGCAGCGCTGGGCCCCGGGTCCACGAGCAGTACTTC. It specifies CASSAGPRVHEQYF.

The chain couples TRBV3-1 to TRBJ1-5; D ambiguous. The CDR3 consists of 13 residues. Trimming removed 3 bases from V and 7 bases from J, with 10 bases in between. Germline V gene data show CDR1 as LGHDT and CDR2 as YNNKEL (reference sequence). Written as DNA, the CDR3 is TGTGCCAGCAGCCATACTGTTCGGCAGCCCCAGCATTTT. Amino acids: CASSHTVRQPQHF.

The chain carries TRBV2 and TRBJ2-7, with 8 bases lining up with TRBD2. Germline V gene lookup returns CDR1 SNHLY and CDR2 FYNNEI. There are 18 residues in the CDR3. Trimming removed 3 bases from V and 6 bases from J; junction bases left unmatched: 19. CDR3 coding DNA: TGTGCCAGCAGTGATCCAGTCGGATCGGGACTAGGCTCCCCCGAGCAGTACTTC. Its protein product is CASSDPVGSGLGSPEQYF.

For the CDR3, the DNA is TGTGCCACCCCCCCGGGGCAGATCCAAGAGACCCAGTACTTC. As protein: CATPPGQIQETQYF. V usage is TRBV24-1 and J usage is TRBJ2-5; D possibly uses TRBD1 or TRBD2 (5 bases each). The CDR3 has 14 residues. The V and J ends lost 9 bases and 1 base respectively, with 14 bases between them. CDR1 is KGHDR and CDR2 is SFDVKD in the germline V gene.

The genes are TRBV5-4 and TRBJ2-1; 12 bases match TRBD1. The V and J ends lost 4 bases and 6 bases, in that order; junction bases with no gene match: 5. The CDR3 runs 15 residues. Germline V lookup: CDR1 SGHNT, CDR2 YYREEE (reference sequence). The CDR3 loop reads CASSVRDRGLNEQFF. CDR3 in DNA: TGTGCCAGCAGCGTCCGGGACAGGGGGCTCAATGAGCAGTTCTTC.

The chain is built from TRBV7-9 and TRBJ1-2; the D gene is possibly TRBD1 (5 bases). Germline loops: CDR1 SEHNR, CDR2 FQNEAQ (reference sequence). V was pared by 5 bases and J by 3 bases, with 19 bases between. This CDR3 has 16 amino acids. CDR3 bases: TGTGCCAGCAGCCGAGGGCCTGTGACAGCTCACTATGGCTACACCTTC. This sequence encodes CASSRGPVTAHYGYTF.

The CDR3 is CATSYLAGGYGTDTQYF. In DNA, the CDR3 is TGTGCCACCAGTTACCTAGCGGGGGGTTACGGGACAGATACGCAGTATTTT. The V gene is TRBV15, the J gene TRBJ2-3; 11 bases line up with TRBD2. Germline CDR1 reads LNHNV; CDR2 reads YYDKDF (reference sequence). The V and J ends lost 6 bases and 3 bases, in that order; junction bases with no gene match: 11. CDR3 length equals 17 residues.

The genes are TRBV5-1 and TRBJ2-7, with 14 bases that match TRBD2. Unmatched junction bases numbered 10, after V lost 3 bases and J lost 2 bases. CDR1 is SGHRS and CDR2 is YFSETQ in the germline V gene. This CDR3 has 18 residues. CDR3 nucleotide sequence: TGCGCCAGCAGCTCCGAGGGGACTAGCGGGAGTTTCACCTACGAGCAGTACTTC. Protein sequence: CASSSEGTSGSFTYEQYF. The full variable domain, its missing parts supplied by reference TRBV5-1 and TRBJ2-7, is KAGVTQTPRYLIKTRGQQVTLSCSPISGHRSVSWYQQTPGQGLQFLFEYFSETQRNKGNFPGRFSGRQFSNSRSEMNVSTLELGDSALYLCASSSEGTSGSFTYEQYFGPGTRLTVT.

The rearrangement joins TRBV5-1 to TRBJ2-1, with D perhaps matching TRBD1 or TRBD2 (5 bases each). Trimming stripped 4 bases from V and 8 bases from J, with 19 bases between. CDR3 size: 15 residues. CDR1 and CDR2 from the germline V gene are SGHRS and YFSETQ. The CDR3 nucleotides are TGCGCCAGCAGCGAAGGGACCGGTAATAGGGATGAGCAGTTCTTC. Translation: CASSEGTGNRDEQFF.

This chain uses TRBV28 with TRBJ1-5, with 7 nucleotides matching TRBD1. Germline CDR1 reads MDHEN; CDR2 reads SYDVKM. V shed 2 bases and J 6 bases; nucleotides not matched to a gene: 7. The CDR3 has 15 amino acids. The DNA of the CDR3 is TGTGCCAGCAGTTTAGACCACAGGGGTGGTCAGCCCCAGCATTTT. It encodes CASSLDHRGGQPQHF.

This clonotype has more than one count but fewer than ten. The chain is built from TRBV7-9 and TRBJ2-7; the match to TRBD2 covers 7 bases. V trimming: 5 bases; J trimming: 11 bases; junction bases outside the gene matches: 6. Germline-derived CDR1 and CDR2 are SEHNR and FQNEAQ (reference sequence). This CDR3 is 11 amino acids long. CDR3 sequence: CASSPGGVEYF. The CDR3 bases are TGTGCCAGCAGCCCGGGGGGAGTGGAGTACTTC.

The V gene is TRBV19, the J gene TRBJ1-6; tentative D call: TRBD1 (5 bases). Looked up from germline, CDR1 is LNHDA and CDR2 is SQIVND (reference sequence). The CDR3 totals 15 residues. Trimming shortened V by 6 bases and J by 9 bases, and 18 bases separated the two germline ends. CDR3 nucleotides: TGTGCCAGTAGCCCCCTAGGGACTGGGGGTTCACCCCTCCACTTT. This translates into CASSPLGTGGSPLHF.

The rearrangement joins TRBV29-1 to TRBJ2-1; 10 positions match TRBD2. From germline, CDR1 is SQVTM and CDR2 ANQGSEA. This CDR3 is built from 18 residues. The V segment lost 6 bases and the J segment 5 bases; nucleotides outside the gene matches: 19. The CDR3 is CSVEGGSGRSRWNNEQFF. As DNA, the CDR3 is TGCAGCGTCGAGGGGGGTAGCGGGAGGTCGAGGTGGAACAATGAGCAGTTCTTC.

The chain employs TRBV4-3 and TRBJ1-5; D is ambiguous. Germline lookup yields CDR1 LGHNA and CDR2 YSLEER. The CDR3 totals 13 residues. V was trimmed by 1 base and J by 6 bases, leaving 7 bases between them. CDR3 bases: TGCGCCAGCAGCCAAGCACGGGGTCAGCCCCAGCATTTT. This gives the protein CASSQARGQPQHF.

The sample holds a few counts of this clonotype. This sequence joins TRBV6-6 and TRBJ2-7, with a possible D match to TRBD2 (5 bases). V lost 10 bases and J 0 bases, leaving 16 bases between the germline ends. Germline CDR1 reads MNHNY; CDR2 reads SVGAGI (reference sequence). The CDR3 length is 14 residues. The CDR3 coding sequence is TGTGCCACTTCACGGGTGGGGAGCTCCTACGAGCAGTACTTC. This sequence encodes CATSRVGSSYEQYF.

This clonotype showed up just a few times. The chain employs TRBV9 and TRBJ2-1, with 8 bases that match TRBD2. The V and J ends lost 0 bases and 4 bases, in that order; junction bases with no gene match: 6. The germline CDR1 and CDR2 sequences are SGDLS and YYNGEE. This CDR3 has 16 amino acids. For the CDR3, the DNA is TGTGCCAGCAGCGTAGAAACTAGCGGACTATACAATGAGCAGTTCTTC. Translating it yields CASSVETSGLYNEQFF. Variable domain in full (rest from reference TRBV9 and TRBJ2-1): DSGVTQTPKHLITATGQRVTLRCSPRSGDLSVYWYQQSLDQGLQFLIQYYNGEERAKGNILERFSAQQFPDLHSELNLSSLELGDSALYFCASSVETSGLYNEQFFGPGTRLTVL.

This sequence joins TRBV7-9 and TRBJ2-7, with 9 positions matching TRBD2. The CDR3 consists of 15 residues. Per germline, CDR1 SEHNR and CDR2 FQNEAQ (reference sequence). V shed 0 bases and J 7 bases; nucleotides not matched to a gene: 7. The CDR3 DNA reads as TGTGCCAGCAGCTTAGCGGCGGGAGGGCCGAGTGAGCAGTACTTC. It specifies CASSLAAGGPSEQYF. Together with reference TRBV7-9 and TRBJ2-7, the CDR3 gives the full variable domain: DTGVSQNPRHKITKRGQNVTFRCDPISEHNRLYWYRQTLGQGPEFLTYFQNEAQLEKSRLLSDRFSAERPKGSFSTLEIQRTEQGDSAMYLCASSLAAGGPSEQYFGPGTRLTVT.

The rearrangement joins TRBV10-3 to TRBJ1-1, with D possibly TRBD1 on 6 matching bases. V dropped 6 bases and J dropped 1 base, with 9 bases sitting between them. This CDR3 is 13 amino acids long. Germline V lookup: CDR1 ENHRY, CDR2 SYGVKD. The DNA for the CDR3 is TGTGCCATCAGACAGACAGGGAACACTGAAGCTTTCTTT. Encoded protein: CAIRQTGNTEAFF.

This chain joins TRBV27 and TRBJ2-3; 7 nucleotides match TRBD2. V trimming: 5 bases; J trimming: 0 bases; junction bases outside the gene matches: 8. Germline CDR1 reads MNHEY; CDR2 reads SMNVEV (reference sequence). The CDR3 extends over 16 amino acids. CDR3 sequence reads: CASSRGLTTSTDTQYF. The DNA of the CDR3 is TGTGCCAGCAGTCGGGGACTAACCACGAGCACAGATACGCAGTATTTT.

This rearrangement joins TRBV5-1 to TRBJ1-1, with D hard to call. Trimming pared 1 base from V and 0 bases from J, leaving 7 bases between. The CDR3 length is 14 residues. Germline V gene data show CDR1 as SGHRS and CDR2 as YFSETQ. For the CDR3, the DNA is TGCGCCAGCAGCTTGTCTCCGGTGAACACTGAAGCTTTCTTT. As protein: CASSLSPVNTEAFF.

CDR3 bases: TGTGCCAGCAGCCAAGCAGGAGAAGGGGGGAACACTGAAGCTTTCTTT. This translates into CASSQAGEGGNTEAFF. The chain carries TRBV3-1 and TRBJ1-1; TRBD1 is a possible D gene (6 bases). Germline lookup yields CDR1 LGHDT and CDR2 YNNKEL (reference sequence). V was trimmed by 1 base and J by 1 base, leaving 13 bases between them. This CDR3 comprises 16 residues. Complete variable domain (other parts from reference TRBV3-1 and TRBJ1-1): DTAVSQTPKYLVTQMGNDKSIKCEQNLGHDTMYWYKQDSKKFLKIMFSYNNKELIINETVPNRFSPKSPDKAHLNLHINSLELGDSAVYFCASSQAGEGGNTEAFFGQGTRLTVV.

This clonotype was seen more than once but under ten times. V gene TRBV7-9 combines with J gene TRBJ2-1; no definite D call. The CDR3 has 13 amino acids. The germline CDR1 and CDR2 sequences are SEHNR and FQNEAQ (reference sequence). V was clipped by 6 bases and J by 6 bases, with 12 bases between them. The CDR3 DNA reads TGTGCCAGCAGTGCTAACATGGGCAATGAGCAGTTCTTC. It is translated as CASSANMGNEQFF.

This chain joins TRBV2 and TRBJ2-4, with no clear D. CDR1 is SNHLY, CDR2 FYNNEI, per germline. The CDR3 sequence is 13 residues long. V lost 4 bases and J 6 bases, leaving 10 bases between the germline ends. The CDR3 is CASSAETRNIQYF. The CDR3 region has the DNA TGTGCCAGCAGTGCCGAGACCAGAAACATTCAGTACTTC.

This chain joins TRBV4-2 and TRBJ2-7; 12 nucleotides match TRBD2. The germline V gene encodes CDR1 LGHNA and CDR2 YNFKEQ. V gave up 0 bases and J gave up 2 bases; unmatched junction bases: 11. This CDR3 has 19 residues. The CDR3 protein is CASSQESASGRAGTYEQYF. CDR3 sequence (DNA): TGTGCCAGCAGCCAAGAATCCGCTAGCGGGAGGGCAGGGACCTACGAGCAGTACTTC.